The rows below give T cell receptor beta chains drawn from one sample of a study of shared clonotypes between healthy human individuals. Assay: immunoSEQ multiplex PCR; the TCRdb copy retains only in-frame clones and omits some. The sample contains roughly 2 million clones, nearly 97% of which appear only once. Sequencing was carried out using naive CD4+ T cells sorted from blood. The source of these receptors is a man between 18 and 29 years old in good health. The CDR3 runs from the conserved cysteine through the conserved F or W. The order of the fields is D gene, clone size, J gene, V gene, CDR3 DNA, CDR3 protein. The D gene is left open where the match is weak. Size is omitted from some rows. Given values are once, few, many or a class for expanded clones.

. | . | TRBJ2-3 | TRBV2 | TGTGCCAGCAGTGTGGACGTGGGAGATACGCAGTATTTT | CASSVDVGDTQYF
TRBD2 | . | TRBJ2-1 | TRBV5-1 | TGCGCCAGCAGCTTTAGCGGGAGGTCAGGAAATGAGCAGTTCTTC | CASSFSGRSGNEQFF
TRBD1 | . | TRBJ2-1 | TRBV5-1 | TGCGCCAGCAGCTCGCCGGGACAGGGGGAAGAACAGTTCTTC | CASSSPGQGEEQFF
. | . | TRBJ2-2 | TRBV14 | TGTGCCAGCAGCCAAAGCCGGCCATACACCGGGGAGCTGTTTTTT | CASSQSRPYTGELFF
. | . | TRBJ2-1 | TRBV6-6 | TGTGCCAGTGCGATGGACCCAAATAAAAATGAGCAGTTCTTC | CASAMDPNKNEQFF
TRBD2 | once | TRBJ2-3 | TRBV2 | TGTGCCAGCAAAGCGGGGGCAGATACGCAGTATTTT | CASKAGADTQYF
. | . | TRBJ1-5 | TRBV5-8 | TGTGCCAGCAGCTTGGAGGGGTATGTCAATCAGCCCCAGCATTTT | CASSLEGYVNQPQHF
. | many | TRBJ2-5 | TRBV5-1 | TGCGCCAGCAGCTCCCAAGAGACCCAGTACTTC | CASSSQETQYF
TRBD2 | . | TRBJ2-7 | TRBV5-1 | TGCGCCAGCAGCTTCATGGGACTAGTCGCCTCCTACGAGCAGTACTTC | CASSFMGLVASYEQYF
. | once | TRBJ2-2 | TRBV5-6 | TGTGCCAGCAGCCGCGGACAGCTGAACACCGGGGAGCTGTTTTTT | CASSRGQLNTGELFF
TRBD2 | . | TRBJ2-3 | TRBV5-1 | TGCGCCAGCAGTAACAGCGGGAGTAGGGTGGCAGATACGCAGTATTTT | CASSNSGSRVADTQYF
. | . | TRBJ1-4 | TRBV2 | TGTGCCAGCAGTGGGGCAGGGAGGAACGAAAAACTGTTTTTT | CASSGAGRNEKLFF
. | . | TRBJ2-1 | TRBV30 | TGTGCCTGGAGTAAAGGGGGATACGGGACTACTGTCTTC | CAWSKGGYGTTVF
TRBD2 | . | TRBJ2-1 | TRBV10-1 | TGCGCCAGCAGTGAGGGGACTACTAACAATGAGCAGTTCTTC | CASSEGTTNNEQFF
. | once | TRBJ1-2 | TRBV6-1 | TGTGCCAGCAGTGGGGCACTTTATGGCTACACCTTC | CASSGALYGYTF
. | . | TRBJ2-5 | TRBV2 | TGTGCCAGCAGAAAGTCATTTTTACAAGAGACCCAGTACTTC | CASRKSFLQETQYF
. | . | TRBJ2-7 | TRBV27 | TGTGCCAGCAGTCGCCTCGCAGGGCTGTACGAGCAGTACTTC | CASSRLAGLYEQYF
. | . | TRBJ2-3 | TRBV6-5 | TGTGCCAGCAGTTACCTTCGACGAGGGCTGCGGACGCAGTATTTT | CASSYLRRGLRTQYF
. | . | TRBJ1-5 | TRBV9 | TGTGCCAGCAGCGCCGAGGTTGGCAATCAGCCCCAGCATTTT | CASSAEVGNQPQHF
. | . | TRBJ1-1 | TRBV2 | TGTGCCAGCACCCAAGGGGTAGGGAAGAACACTGAAGCTTTCTTT | CASTQGVGKNTEAFF
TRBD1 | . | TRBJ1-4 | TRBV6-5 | TGTGCCAGCAGGAATACAGGGGAAATGGGAAAACTGTTTTTT | CASRNTGEMGKLFF
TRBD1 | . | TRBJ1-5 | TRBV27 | TGTGCCAGCAGATCCCTGGGCGGACAGGATAGCAATCAGCCCCAGCATTTT | CASRSLGGQDSNQPQHF
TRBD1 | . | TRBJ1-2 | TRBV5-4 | TGTGCCAGCAGCCAGACAGGGGGCCATGGCTACACCTTC | CASSQTGGHGYTF
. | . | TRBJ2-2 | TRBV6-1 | TGTGCCTTCCGAGTGGAGGGCGGTTCTATCGGGGAGCTGTTTTTT | CAFRVEGGSIGELFF
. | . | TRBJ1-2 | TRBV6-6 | TGTGCCAGCAGTTACCCAGGGGCCACTAACTATGGCTACACCTTC | CASSYPGATNYGYTF
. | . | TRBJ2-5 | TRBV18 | TGTGCCAGCTCACCAGGTCCAGCCCAAGAGACCCAGTACTTC | CASSPGPAQETQYF
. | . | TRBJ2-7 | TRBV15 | TGTGCCGCCAGCAGAGATACGAGCGAGCAGTACTTC | CAASRDTSEQYF
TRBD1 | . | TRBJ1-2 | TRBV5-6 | TGTGCCAGCAGCTCCCCGGGACAGGGGGCTGAGGGCTACACCTTC | CASSSPGQGAEGYTF
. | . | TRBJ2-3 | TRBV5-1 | TGCGCCAGCAGCTTGGAACCGGGGATGGTTGGCACAGATACGCAGTATTTT | CASSLEPGMVGTDTQYF
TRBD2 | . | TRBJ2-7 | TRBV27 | TGTGCCAGCAGTTCTCATTGGGCGGGAGAGGGTCACGAGCAGTACTTC | CASSSHWAGEGHEQYF
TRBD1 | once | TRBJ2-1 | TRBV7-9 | TGTGCCAGCAGCTCCGTCCCCGGGACAGGGGCCTACAATGAGCAGTTCTTC | CASSSVPGTGAYNEQFF
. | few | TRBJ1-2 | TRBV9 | TGTGCCAGCAGCCGCGATCCTAGGGGGAACTATGGCTACACCTTC | CASSRDPRGNYGYTF
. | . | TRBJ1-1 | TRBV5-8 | TGTGCCAGTCACAGGGAGAGGAACACTGAAGCTTTCTTT | CASHRERNTEAFF
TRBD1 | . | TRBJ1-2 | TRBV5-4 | TGTGCCAGCAGCTCCCGGGACAGGGGATCCTATGGCTACACCTTC | CASSSRDRGSYGYTF